Sequencing of this T cell receptor beta chain was carried out in a study of T cells after yellow fever vaccination. Whole-study results and caveats: Contaminants from the bulk population, in the form of abundant clonotypes, could be found in FACS-sorted repertoires. Faster peaking, at day 5 versus 15, marked a secondary response that was weaker. Overall, a small share of clonotypes was seen in both CD4 and CD8 compartments. Clones from primary vaccination mostly reappeared after the booster (96% CD4, around 90% CD8).

Concerning this clonotype: Its target is not known.

TCRdb analysed the 5' RACE reads with MiXCR anew, one entry per CDR3 protein. The sample shows about 550,000 distinct CDR3 sequences, roughly 21% of them seen only once. CDR1 and CDR2 (germline): SGHRS, YFSETQ. CDR3 length: 17 amino acids. V shed 4 bases and J 2 bases; nucleotides not matched to a gene: 13. V and J are TRBV5-1 and TRBJ2-3; TRBD2 agrees at 7 bases. This sequence originates from a man aged 30-40 years who received the YFV17D yellow fever vaccine. Sample: PBMCs, taken 15 days after the yellow fever booster vaccination. CDR3 sequence reads: CASSPIGGGVVTDTQYF. The CDR3 nucleotides read TGCGCCAGCAGCCCGATCGGCGGGGGAGTTGTCACAGATACGCAGTATTTT.